This T cell receptor (beta chain) was observed in a study of T cell repertoires in cytomegalovirus infection. For the study at large: Indications came from public TCR beta signatures; they pointed to CMV infection and to a matching HLA type. Study outcomes and limitations: Adding up the frequency of public TCR beta families identified people who carried CMV plus the relevant HLA. Within the response measured ex vivo, HLA-C-restricted CMV-specific TCR beta clonotypes were dominant.

This clonotype turned up a few times. No antigen is known for it. A single record per CDR3 protein comes from TCRdb applying MiXCR to the reads. The sample yields approximately 700,000 distinct CDR3 sequences, roughly a third seen once. The CDR3 length is 15 residues. Germline values: CDR1 SGHVS, CDR2 FQNEAQ. The V end was cut by 1 base, the J end by 2 bases, with 12 bases between. The clonotype originates from a human donor in good health (CMV status not recorded). Some clones in this sample may be carry-over from other donors' samples. What was sequenced was PBMCs. V and J are TRBV7-8 and TRBJ2-7, with D hard to call. CDR3 sequence: CASSLGLPKPYEQYF. The DNA of the CDR3 is TGTGCCAGCAGCTTAGGCCTACCTAAACCCTACGAGCAGTACTTC.